The T cell receptor (beta chain) under discussion was sequenced for a study of identical twins. Notes on the study in general: The same donors were not followed; conclusions instead depended on cross-sectional statistical analysis. While abundant cord blood beta clonotypes carried fewer insertions, memory repertoires showed no such pattern.

Using its own MiXCR run on the 5' RACE reads, TCRdb lists one record per CDR3 protein. The profile shows nearly 900,000 distinct CDR3 sequences, around 12% of them singletons. This CDR3 is 15 amino acids long. J gave up 3 bases and V 2 bases, and 5 bases lay outside the gene matches. CDR1 and CDR2 from the germline V gene are MNHEY and SVGAGI. This clonotype showed up just a few times. Its antigen is undetermined. These sequences were also reported in another study, on yellow fever vaccine responses in identical twins.

This clonotype originated in a woman in her late teens or twenties in good health. The rearrangement uses TRBV6-5 and TRBJ2-5, with 8 nucleotides matching TRBD1. Sequencing input: PBMCs. CDR3 loop: CASSYTGGRKETQYF. The CDR3 coding sequence is TGTGCCAGCAGTTACACAGGGGGTCGCAAAGAGACCCAGTACTTC.